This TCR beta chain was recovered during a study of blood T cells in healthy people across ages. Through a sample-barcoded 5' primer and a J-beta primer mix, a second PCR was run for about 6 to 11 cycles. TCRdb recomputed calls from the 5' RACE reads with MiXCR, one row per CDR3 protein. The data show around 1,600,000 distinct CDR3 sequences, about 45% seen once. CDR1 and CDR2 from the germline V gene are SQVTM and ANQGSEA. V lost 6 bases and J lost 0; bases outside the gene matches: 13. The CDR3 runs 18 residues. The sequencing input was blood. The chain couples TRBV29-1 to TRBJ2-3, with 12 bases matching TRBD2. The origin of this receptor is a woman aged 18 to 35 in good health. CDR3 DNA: TGCAGCGTCCTTGGGGTAGGACTAGCGGGATCTAGCACAGATACGCAGTATTTT. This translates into CSVLGVGLAGSSTDTQYF.